The sequence of this T cell receptor beta chain was determined in a study of blood T cell repertoires in COVID-19. Study as a whole: Samples came from the United States, Italy and Spain, spanning acute and convalescent COVID-19. From T cells, B-cell-depleted T cells, or PBMCs came the material, which was cDNA or gDNA.

Original data processing: Nucleated cell number was recorded as an estimate derived from reference gene primer amplification. Sequenced by immunoSEQ multiplex PCR; TCRdb stores in-frame clones only, minus some. V and J calls and clone size come straight from that table; D and trimming were deduced from the DNA. This sample yields about 150,000 clones, of which approximately 82% are seen a single time; roughly 7.2% belongs to the top ten. Sequencing was performed on peripheral blood. The clonotype originates from a woman aged 50 to 60 in a cohort sampled during active or convalescent COVID-19.

The CDR3 region is CASSQGRDRLYSNYGYTF. The CDR3, as DNA: TGTGCCAGCAGCCAAGGTCGGGACAGGCTATACTCTAACTATGGCTACACCTTC. The V gene is TRBV3-1 (or the pseudogene TRBV3-2), the J gene TRBJ1-2; 8 bases fit TRBD1. CDR1 is LGHDT and CDR2 is YNNKEL in the germline V gene (reference sequence). The trim removed 1 base at V and 0 bases at J, leaving 10 bases unmatched. The CDR3 consists of 18 residues.